Each of the 11 T cell receptor beta chains below was sequenced from the same sample in a study of post-analysis software for immune sequencing data. Study-wide results and caveats: Controls had lower frequencies than patients of about 5 TRBV segments, which included TRBV5-6, TRBV5-1 and TRBV20-1.

Prepared TCR beta cDNA libraries contained unique molecular identifiers. From the PCR reads, TCRdb called clonotypes with MiXCR, one entry per CDR3 protein. The data hold 500,000 to 600,000 distinct CDR3 sequences, with roughly two fifths observed a single time. No cognate antigen is known for these TCRs. The sample comprised blood. These receptors all stem from a girl aged 5-17 years with multiple sclerosis.

J is TRBJ1-2 and V is TRBV20-1, with D maybe TRBD1 (6 bases). CDR1 is DFQATT, CDR2 SNEGSKA, per germline (reference sequence). V was shortened by 6 bases and J by 6 bases, with 17 bases between the two germline ends. The CDR3 extends over 13 amino acids. In DNA, the CDR3 is TGCAGTGCAAGCTCAGGGGAGGGGGATGGCTACACCTTC. This gives the protein CSASSGEGDGYTF.

The CDR3 region is CSGGRNTGELFF. CDR3 sequence (DNA): TGCAGCGGAGGACGGAACACCGGGGAGCTGTTTTTT. V and J are TRBV29-1 and TRBJ2-2; D is unresolved. CDR3 length: 12 amino acids. The germline CDR1 and CDR2 sequences are SQVTM and ANQGSEA. V gave up 7 bases and J gave up 1 base, with 7 bases separating them.

This sequence joins TRBV12-5 and TRBJ2-1; 10 bases align to TRBD1. CDR3 length: 17 residues. Per germline, CDR1 LGHNT and CDR2 FRNRAP. V was clipped by 0 bases and J by 7 bases; unmatched bases: 9. CDR3 residues: CASGLVSRQGARNEQFF. Written as DNA, the CDR3 is TGTGCTAGTGGTTTGGTATCACGACAGGGGGCGAGGAATGAGCAGTTCTTC.

The rearrangement joins TRBV4-1 to TRBJ2-5; D perhaps matches TRBD1 (6 bases). The closer fit of TRBJ2-7 to the DNA end suggests the J call may be wrong. Germline V gene lookup returns CDR1 MGHRA and CDR2 YSYEKL. CDR3 length: 13 amino acids. CDR3 nucleotide sequence: TGCGCCAGCAGCCAAACAGGGTCTAACGAGCAGTACTTC. It codes for CASSQTGSNEQYF.

The V and J genes are TRBV11-2 and TRBJ2-1; TRBD2 matches at 9 bases. The V gene's germline CDR1 is SGHAT and CDR2 FQNNGV. The CDR3 sequence is 17 residues long. V gave up 1 base and J gave up 1 base; unmatched junction bases: 5. Written as DNA, the CDR3 is TGTGCCAGCAGCTTAGCGGCTAGCGGGGCATCCTACAATGAGCAGTTCTTC. Its translation is CASSLAASGASYNEQFF.

V and J are TRBV12-3 or TRBV12-4 and TRBJ2-7, with D possibly being TRBD1 or TRBD2 (5 bases each). The ends were cut back, 6 bases at V and 2 bases at J, with 14 bases in the middle. This CDR3 comprises 14 residues. In nucleotides, the CDR3 is TGTGCCAGCAGACCGGCCTGGGACCCCTACGAGCAGTACTTC. It is translated as CASRPAWDPYEQYF.

This clonotype turned up a few times. The chain carries TRBV7-2 and TRBJ1-2, with TRBD1 matching over 9 bases. Trimming took 6 bases from V and 8 from J; bases not matched to a gene: 19. CDR1 is SGHTA and CDR2 is FQGNSA in the germline V gene. There are 17 residues in the CDR3. CDR3 DNA: TGTGCCAGCAGGGCTCCCCGGACAGGGGTCTCCGGCCAGGGCTACACCTTC. Protein sequence: CASRAPRTGVSGQGYTF. Filled out from reference TRBV7-2 and TRBJ1-2, the complete variable domain reads GAGVSQSPSNKVTEKGKDVELRCDPISGHTALYWYRQSLGQGLEFLIYFQGNSAPDKSGLPSDRFSAERTGGSVSTLTIQRTQQEDSAVYLCASRAPRTGVSGQGYTFGSGTRLTVV.

This sequence joins TRBV7-8 and TRBJ1-2, with TRBD1 identical over 9 bases. CDR1 is SGHVS and CDR2 is FQNEAQ in the germline V gene. The V segment lost 4 bases and the J segment 7 bases; nucleotides outside the gene matches: 7. The CDR3 runs 14 residues. The CDR3 DNA sequence: TGTGCCAGCAGCTCCCGGGACAGGGTTAGTGGCTACACCTTC. Encoded protein: CASSSRDRVSGYTF. The full variable domain, in which reference TRBV7-8 and TRBJ1-2 provide the parts outside the CDR3, is GAGVSQSPRYKVAKRGQDVALRCDPISGHVSLFWYQQALGQGPEFLTYFQNEAQLDKSGLPSDRFFAERPEGSVSTLKIQRTQQEDSAVYLCASSSRDRVSGYTFGSGTRLTVV.

This rearrangement joins TRBV7-2 to TRBJ2-1, with D possibly matching TRBD2 (5 bases). The CDR3 loop spans 14 amino acids. Between the trimmed V and J ends, which lost 4 bases and 9 bases, there was a span of 16 bases. The V gene's germline CDR1 is SGHTA and CDR2 FQGNSA. Written as DNA, the CDR3 is TGTGCCAGCAGCTCGCCGGGTTCGGGAAGTGAGCAGTTCTTC. Its translation: CASSSPGSGSEQFF.

CDR3 nucleotide sequence: TGTGCCAGCAGCTTATTTAGCGGGGGGGCTAGTAATGAGCAGTTCTTC. Translated, it gives CASSLFSGGASNEQFF. The chain employs TRBV7-8 and TRBJ2-1; 11 bases map to TRBD2. V lost 2 bases to trimming and J lost 7 bases; unmatched junction nucleotides: 7. CDR1 SGHVS and CDR2 FQNEAQ come from the germline V gene. This CDR3 has 16 amino acids.

This clonotype was counted many times. Mismatch with germline at one junction end may stem from a read error. The rearrangement joins TRBV5-1 to TRBJ2-1, with 8 bases lining up with TRBD2. Germline V gene sequence: CDR1 SGHRS, CDR2 YFSETQ. The CDR3 extends over 14 amino acids. The CDR3, as DNA: TGTGCCAGCAGCCCCGGGACTAGCTACAATGAGCAGTTCTTC. Its translation is CASSPGTSYNEQFF.